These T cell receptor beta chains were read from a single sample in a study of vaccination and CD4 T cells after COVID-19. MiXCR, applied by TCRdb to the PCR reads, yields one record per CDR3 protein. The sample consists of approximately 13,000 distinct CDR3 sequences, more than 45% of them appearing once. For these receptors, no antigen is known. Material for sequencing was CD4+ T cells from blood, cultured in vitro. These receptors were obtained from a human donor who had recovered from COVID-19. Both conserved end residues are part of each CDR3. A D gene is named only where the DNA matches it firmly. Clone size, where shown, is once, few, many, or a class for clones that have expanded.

TGTGCCAGTAGTTCGGGCGGGAACACTGAAGCTTTCTTT | CASSSGGNTEAFF | TRBJ1-1 | TRBV19 | few | .
TGTGCCAGCAGTTGGGACAGAACTTTGTGGCAGTACTTC | CASSWDRTLWQYF | TRBJ2-7 | TRBV6-2/TRBV6-3 | . | TRBD1
TGCAGTGCTAACGATGGCGGGCAGGGCCGCAATGAGCAGTTCTTC | CSANDGGQGRNEQFF | TRBJ2-1 | TRBV20-1 | . | .
TGTGCCAGCAGCTTAGGACGTACAGATACGCAGTATTTT | CASSLGRTDTQYF | TRBJ2-3 | TRBV7-8 | . | .
TGCGCCAGCAACCCGGACAGGGGATCTTTGGGCTACACCTTC | CASNPDRGSLGYTF | TRBJ1-2 | TRBV5-1 | . | TRBD1
TGTGCCAGTAGGCGAGAGGGGTATAGCAATCAGCCCCAGCATTTT | CASRREGYSNQPQHF | TRBJ1-5 | TRBV19 | . | .
TGTGCCAGCAGCCGGGCCTTCCAAGAGACCCAGTACTTC | CASSRAFQETQYF | TRBJ2-5 | TRBV14 | . | .
TGTGCCAGCAGCTCCGGGACTAGCGCCACAGATACGCAGTATTTT | CASSSGTSATDTQYF | TRBJ2-3 | TRBV7-2 | . | TRBD2
TGCAGTGCTAGAGCAGCGGGACTTAACAATGAGCAGTTCTTC | CSARAAGLNNEQFF | TRBJ2-1 | TRBV20-1 | . | TRBD2
TGTGCCAGCAGCTTAGTGCCCAGAAATTCACCCCTCCACTTT | CASSLVPRNSPLHF | TRBJ1-6 | TRBV7-2 | . | .
TGTGCCAGCAAGGACAGATCAGATACGCAGTATTTT | CASKDRSDTQYF | TRBJ2-3 | TRBV2 | . | .
TGTGCCAGTAGTCCCGGCTCTAGGTCCCCAGAGACCCAGTACTTC | CASSPGSRSPETQYF | TRBJ2-5 | TRBV19 | few | .
TGCGCCAGCAGCTCGACTAGCCCATATGGCTACACCTTC | CASSSTSPYGYTF | TRBJ1-2 | TRBV5-1 | . | .
TGCGCCAGCAGCTTGGCCTCAGATAGCACAGATACGCAGTATTTT | CASSLASDSTDTQYF | TRBJ2-3 | TRBV5-1 | . | .
TGTGCCAGCAGACAGGGGGGTTACACTGAAGCTTTCTTT | CASRQGGYTEAFF | TRBJ1-1 | TRBV2 | . | TRBD1
TGCGCCAGCAGCGCCGACAGTAATCAGCCCCAGCATTTT | CASSADSNQPQHF | TRBJ1-5 | TRBV5-1 | . | .
TGTGCCAGCAGCTGGGAGACTAGCTCGGGGACCCAGTACTTC | CASSWETSSGTQYF | TRBJ2-5 | TRBV7-2 | . | TRBD2
TGTGCCAGCAACGACCGGGACAGGGGCCAGGTCACCGGGGAGCTGTTTTTT | CASNDRDRGQVTGELFF | TRBJ2-2 | TRBV5-8 | . | TRBD1
TGTGCCAGCAGTTACCATCCGGGACAGGGCTATGGCTACACCTTC | CASSYHPGQGYGYTF | TRBJ1-2 | TRBV6-5 | few | TRBD1
TGTGCCAGCAGCTTTTCCGGGCGAGAGACCCAGTACTTC | CASSFSGRETQYF | TRBJ2-5 | TRBV11-2 | . | .
TGCGCCAGCAGCGCGCGAGAGGGGGGAGGTGGCTACACCTTC | CASSAREGGGGYTF | TRBJ1-2 | TRBV5-1 | few | .
TGCAGTGCTAGAGATACAGGGCTAGCGGGACTCAATGAGCAGTTCTTC | CSARDTGLAGLNEQFF | TRBJ2-1 | TRBV20-1 | . | TRBD2
TGTGCCAGTAGTCAGAGCACCCGCACAGATACGCAGTATTTT | CASSQSTRTDTQYF | TRBJ2-3 | TRBV19 | few | .